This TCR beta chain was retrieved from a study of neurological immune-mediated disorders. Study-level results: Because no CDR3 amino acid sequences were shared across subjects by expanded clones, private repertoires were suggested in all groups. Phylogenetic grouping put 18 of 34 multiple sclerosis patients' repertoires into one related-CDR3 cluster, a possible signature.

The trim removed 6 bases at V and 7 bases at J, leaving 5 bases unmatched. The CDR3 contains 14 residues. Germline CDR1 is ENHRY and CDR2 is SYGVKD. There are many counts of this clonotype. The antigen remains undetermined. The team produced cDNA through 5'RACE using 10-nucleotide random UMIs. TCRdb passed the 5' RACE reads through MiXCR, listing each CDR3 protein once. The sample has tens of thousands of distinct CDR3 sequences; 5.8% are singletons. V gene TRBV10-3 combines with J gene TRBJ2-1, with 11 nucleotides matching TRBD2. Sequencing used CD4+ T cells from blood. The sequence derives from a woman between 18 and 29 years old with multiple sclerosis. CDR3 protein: CAIRLAGVGNEQFF. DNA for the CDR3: TGTGCCATCAGACTAGCGGGAGTGGGGAATGAGCAGTTCTTC.